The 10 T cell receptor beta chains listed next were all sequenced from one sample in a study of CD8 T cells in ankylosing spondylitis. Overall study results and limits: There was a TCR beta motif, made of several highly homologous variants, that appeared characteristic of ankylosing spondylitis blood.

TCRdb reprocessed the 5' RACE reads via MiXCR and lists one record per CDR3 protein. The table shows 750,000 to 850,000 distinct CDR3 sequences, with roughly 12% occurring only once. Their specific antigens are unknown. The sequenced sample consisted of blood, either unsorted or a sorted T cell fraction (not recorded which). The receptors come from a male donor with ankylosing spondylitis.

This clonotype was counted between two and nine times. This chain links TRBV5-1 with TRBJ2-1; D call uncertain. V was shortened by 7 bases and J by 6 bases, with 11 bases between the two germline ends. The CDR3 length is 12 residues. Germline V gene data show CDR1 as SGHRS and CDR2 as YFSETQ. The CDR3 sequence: CASRIHSNEQFF. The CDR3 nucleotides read TGCGCCAGCCGTATCCATTCCAATGAGCAGTTCTTC.

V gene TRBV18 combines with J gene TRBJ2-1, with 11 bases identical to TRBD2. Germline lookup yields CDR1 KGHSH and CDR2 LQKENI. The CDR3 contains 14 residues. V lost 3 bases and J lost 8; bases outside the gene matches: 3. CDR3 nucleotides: TGTGCCAGCTCACCTAGCGGGGGGGATCATGAGCAGTTCTTC. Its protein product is CASSPSGGDHEQFF.

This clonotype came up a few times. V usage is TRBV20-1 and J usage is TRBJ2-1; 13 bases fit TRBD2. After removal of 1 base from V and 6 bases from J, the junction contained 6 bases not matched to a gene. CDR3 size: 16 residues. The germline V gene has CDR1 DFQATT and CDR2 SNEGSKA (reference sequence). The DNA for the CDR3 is TGCAGTGCTAGAGGACCGACTAGCGGGAGGTTCAATGAGCAGTTCTTC. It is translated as CSARGPTSGRFNEQFF.

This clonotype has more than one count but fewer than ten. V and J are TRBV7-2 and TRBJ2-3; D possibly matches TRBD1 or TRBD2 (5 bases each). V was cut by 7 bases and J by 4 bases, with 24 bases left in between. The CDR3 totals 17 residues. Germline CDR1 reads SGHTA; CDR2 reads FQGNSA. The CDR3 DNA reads TGTGCCAGCACCTCCCAACCGGGACCGATATCATCAGATACGCAGTATTTT. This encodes CASTSQPGPISSDTQYF.

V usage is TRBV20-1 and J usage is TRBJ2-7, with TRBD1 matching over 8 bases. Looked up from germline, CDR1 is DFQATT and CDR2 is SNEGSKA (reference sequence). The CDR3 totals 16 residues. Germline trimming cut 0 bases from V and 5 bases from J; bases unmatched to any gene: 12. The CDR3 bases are TGCAGTGCTAGAGATCGGACAGGGCGAAATTTCGACGAGCAGTACTTC. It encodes CSARDRTGRNFDEQYF.

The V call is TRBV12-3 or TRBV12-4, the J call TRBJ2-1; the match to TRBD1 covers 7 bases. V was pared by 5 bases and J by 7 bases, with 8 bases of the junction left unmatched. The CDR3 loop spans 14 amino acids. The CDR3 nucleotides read TGTGCCAGCAGTCCGGACAGGTACTCTAATGAGCAGTTCTTC. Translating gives CASSPDRYSNEQFF.

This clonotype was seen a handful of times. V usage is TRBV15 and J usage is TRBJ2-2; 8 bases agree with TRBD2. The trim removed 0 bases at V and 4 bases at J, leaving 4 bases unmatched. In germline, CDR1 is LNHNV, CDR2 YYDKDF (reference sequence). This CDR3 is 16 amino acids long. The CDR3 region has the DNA TGTGCCACCAGCAGAGATAGCGGGGCCCTCACCGGGGAGCTGTTTTTT. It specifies CATSRDSGALTGELFF.

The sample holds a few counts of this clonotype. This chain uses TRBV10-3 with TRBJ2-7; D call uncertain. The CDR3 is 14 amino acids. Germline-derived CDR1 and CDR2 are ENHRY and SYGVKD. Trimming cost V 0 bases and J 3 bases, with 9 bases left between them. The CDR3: CAISESVRSYEQYF. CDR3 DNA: TGTGCCATCAGTGAGTCTGTACGCAGCTACGAGCAGTACTTC.

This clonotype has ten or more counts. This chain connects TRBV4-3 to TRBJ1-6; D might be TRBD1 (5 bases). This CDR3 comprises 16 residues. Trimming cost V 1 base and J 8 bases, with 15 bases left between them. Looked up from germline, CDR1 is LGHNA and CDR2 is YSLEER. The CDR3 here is CASSQVSGPRDSPLHF. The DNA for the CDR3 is TGCGCCAGCAGCCAAGTCTCAGGGCCGAGGGATTCACCCCTCCACTTT.

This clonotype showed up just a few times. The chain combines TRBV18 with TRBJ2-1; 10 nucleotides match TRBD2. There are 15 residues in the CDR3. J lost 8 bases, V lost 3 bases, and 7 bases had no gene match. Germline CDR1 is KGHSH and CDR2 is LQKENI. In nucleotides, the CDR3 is TGTGCCAGCTCACCTTCTAGCGGGAGTAGGGATGAGCAGTTCTTC. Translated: CASSPSSGSRDEQFF.